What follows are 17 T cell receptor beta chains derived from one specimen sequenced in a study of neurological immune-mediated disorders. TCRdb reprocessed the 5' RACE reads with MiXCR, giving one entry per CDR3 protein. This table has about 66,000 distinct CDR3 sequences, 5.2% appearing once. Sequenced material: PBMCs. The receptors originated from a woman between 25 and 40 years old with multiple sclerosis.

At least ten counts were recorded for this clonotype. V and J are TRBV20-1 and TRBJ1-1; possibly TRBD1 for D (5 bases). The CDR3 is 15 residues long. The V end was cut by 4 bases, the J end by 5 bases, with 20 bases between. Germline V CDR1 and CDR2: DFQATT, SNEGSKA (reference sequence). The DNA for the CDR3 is TGCAGTGCTACCGACGCCGCGACAGCTCTGACTGAAGCTTTCTTT. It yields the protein CSATDAATALTEAFF.

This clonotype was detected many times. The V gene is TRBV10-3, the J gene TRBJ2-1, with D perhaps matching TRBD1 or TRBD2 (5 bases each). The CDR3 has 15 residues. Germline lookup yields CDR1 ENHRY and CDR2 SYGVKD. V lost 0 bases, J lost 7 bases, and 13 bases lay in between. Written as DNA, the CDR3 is TGTGCCATCAGTGAGTCGAAGGGGACCCCTAATGAGCAGTTCTTC. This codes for CAISESKGTPNEQFF.

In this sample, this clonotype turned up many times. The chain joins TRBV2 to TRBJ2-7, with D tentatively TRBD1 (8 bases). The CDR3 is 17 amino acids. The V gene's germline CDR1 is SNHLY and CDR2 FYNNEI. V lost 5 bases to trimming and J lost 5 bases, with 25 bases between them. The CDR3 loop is CASSSPNGTGGSDEQYF. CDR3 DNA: TGTGCCAGCAGTAGTCCAAACGGGACAGGCGGGAGCGACGAGCAGTACTTC.

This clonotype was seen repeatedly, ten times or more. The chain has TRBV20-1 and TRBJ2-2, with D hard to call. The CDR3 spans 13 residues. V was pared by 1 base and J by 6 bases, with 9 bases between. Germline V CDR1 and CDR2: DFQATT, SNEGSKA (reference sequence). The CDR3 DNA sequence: TGCAGTGCTAGAGGACCAATCGCCGGGGAGCTGTTTTTT. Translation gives CSARGPIAGELFF.

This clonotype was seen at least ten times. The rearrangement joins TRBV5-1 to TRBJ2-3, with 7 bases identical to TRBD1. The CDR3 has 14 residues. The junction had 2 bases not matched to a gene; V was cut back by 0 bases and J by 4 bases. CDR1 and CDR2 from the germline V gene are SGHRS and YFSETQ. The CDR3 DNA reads TGCGCCAGCAGCTTGGGGACAGGTCCAGATACGCAGTATTTT. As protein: CASSLGTGPDTQYF.

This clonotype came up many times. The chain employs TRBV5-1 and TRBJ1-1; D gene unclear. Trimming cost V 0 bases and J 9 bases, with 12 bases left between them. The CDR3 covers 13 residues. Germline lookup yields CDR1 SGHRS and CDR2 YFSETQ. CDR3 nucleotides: TGCGCCAGCAGCTTGGGGGAACAGTCGCAAGCTTTCTTT. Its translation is CASSLGEQSQAFF. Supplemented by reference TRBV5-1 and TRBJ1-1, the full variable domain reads KAGVTQTPRYLIKTRGQQVTLSCSPISGHRSVSWYQQTPGQGLQFLFEYFSETQRNKGNFPGRFSGRQFSNSRSEMNVSTLELGDSALYLCASSLGEQSQAFFGQGTRLTVV.

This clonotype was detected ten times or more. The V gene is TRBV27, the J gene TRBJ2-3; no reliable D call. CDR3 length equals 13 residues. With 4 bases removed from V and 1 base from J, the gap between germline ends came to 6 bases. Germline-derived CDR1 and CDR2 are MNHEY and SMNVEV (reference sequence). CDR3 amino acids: CASSWQGTDTQYF. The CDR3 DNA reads TGTGCCAGCAGTTGGCAGGGCACAGATACGCAGTATTTT.

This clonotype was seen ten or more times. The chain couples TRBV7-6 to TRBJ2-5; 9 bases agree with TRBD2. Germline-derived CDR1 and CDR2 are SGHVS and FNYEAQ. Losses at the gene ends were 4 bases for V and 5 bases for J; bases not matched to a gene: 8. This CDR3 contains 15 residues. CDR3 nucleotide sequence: TGTGCCAGCAGCTCCGGGACTAGCTGGTTCGAGACCCAGTACTTC. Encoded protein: CASSSGTSWFETQYF.

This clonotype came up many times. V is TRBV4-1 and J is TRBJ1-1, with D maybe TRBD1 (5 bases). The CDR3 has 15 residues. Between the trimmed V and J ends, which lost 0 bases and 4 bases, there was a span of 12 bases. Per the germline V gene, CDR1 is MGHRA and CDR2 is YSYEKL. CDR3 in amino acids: CASSQEIAGGTEAFF. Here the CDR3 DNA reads TGCGCCAGCAGCCAAGAAATCGCGGGGGGCACTGAAGCTTTCTTT.

The CDR3 DNA reads TGCGCCAGCAGCTTGGACTGGTGGACTGAAGCTTTCTTT. Its protein is CASSLDWWTEAFF. J is TRBJ1-1 and V is TRBV5-1; D is uncertain. This CDR3 comprises 13 residues. CDR1 and CDR2 from the germline V gene are SGHRS and YFSETQ. The germline V and J ends were trimmed by 0 bases and 5 bases, with 8 bases remaining between them.

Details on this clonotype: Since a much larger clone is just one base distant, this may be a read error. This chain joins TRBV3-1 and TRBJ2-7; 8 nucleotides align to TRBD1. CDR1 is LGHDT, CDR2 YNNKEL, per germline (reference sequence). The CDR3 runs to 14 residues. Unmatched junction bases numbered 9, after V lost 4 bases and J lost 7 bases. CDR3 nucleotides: TGTGCCAGCAGCCGACCAGGACAGGGCAAAGAGCAGTACTTC. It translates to CASSRPGQGKEQYF.

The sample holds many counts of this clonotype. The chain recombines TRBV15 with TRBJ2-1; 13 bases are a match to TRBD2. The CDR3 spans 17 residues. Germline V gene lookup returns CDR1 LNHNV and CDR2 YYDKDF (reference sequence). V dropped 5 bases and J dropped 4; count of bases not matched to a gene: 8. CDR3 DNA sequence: TGTGCCACCAGCCATACCCCACTAGCGGGGGGGTACAATGAGCAGTTCTTC. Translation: CATSHTPLAGGYNEQFF.

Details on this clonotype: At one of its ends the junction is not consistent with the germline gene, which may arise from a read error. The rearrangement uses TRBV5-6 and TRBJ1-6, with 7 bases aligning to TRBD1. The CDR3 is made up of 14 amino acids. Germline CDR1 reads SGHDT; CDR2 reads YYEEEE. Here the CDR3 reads CASSRGQPNSPLHF. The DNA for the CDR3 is TGTGCCAGCAGCAGGGGACAGCCTAATTCACCCCTACACTTT.

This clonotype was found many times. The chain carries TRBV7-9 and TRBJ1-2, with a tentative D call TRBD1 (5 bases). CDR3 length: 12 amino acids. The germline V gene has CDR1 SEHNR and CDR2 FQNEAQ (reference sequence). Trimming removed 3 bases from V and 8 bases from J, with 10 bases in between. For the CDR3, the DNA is TGTGCCAGCAGCTTCCCCCGGGGGGGCTACACCTTC. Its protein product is CASSFPRGGYTF.

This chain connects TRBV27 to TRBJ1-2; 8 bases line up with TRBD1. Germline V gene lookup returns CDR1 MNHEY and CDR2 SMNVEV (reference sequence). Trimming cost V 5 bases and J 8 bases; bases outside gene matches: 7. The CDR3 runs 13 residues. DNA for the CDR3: TGTGCCAGCAGTCTCGACAGGGGAGACGGCTACACCTTC. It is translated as CASSLDRGDGYTF.

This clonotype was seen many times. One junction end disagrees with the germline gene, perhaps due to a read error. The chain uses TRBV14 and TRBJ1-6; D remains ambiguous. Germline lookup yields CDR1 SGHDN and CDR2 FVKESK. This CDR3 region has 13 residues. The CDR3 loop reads CASRLVDNSPLNF. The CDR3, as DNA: TGTGCCAGCCGGCTAGTGGATAATTCACCCCTCAACTTT.

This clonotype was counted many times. The CDR3 is CASSETGAGNTIYF. The DNA for the CDR3 is TGCGCCAGCAGCGAAACAGGGGCTGGAAACACCATATATTTT. V gene TRBV5-1 combines with J gene TRBJ1-3, with 7 bases lining up with TRBD1. The V and J ends lost 4 bases and 2 bases, in that order; junction bases with no gene match: 3. The CDR3 covers 14 residues. CDR1 and CDR2 from the germline V gene are SGHRS and YFSETQ.